This T cell receptor (beta chain) was recovered during a study of cytomegalovirus exposure and HLA in healthy donors (dated by TCRdb to 2016 to 2017). Regarding the complete study: A later analysis indicated that the 90 to 150 validation repertoires were generated on the platform also employed for the 650 to 850 repertoires of the first cohort. To predict cytomegalovirus infection status, the study brought together high-throughput TCR immunosequencing, statistical association of individual TCRs with disease status, and machine learning. A separate validation cohort of some 130 different subjects was used in addition to the roughly 640-subject first cohort. The study aimed to test whether cataloging public T cell receptors could reveal signatures of past pathogen exposure. The paper as a whole reports these results and caveats: The study gave a list of over 150 TCR beta chains associated with cytomegalovirus. A later analysis found that TCRs clustered in the first cohort also tended to co-occur in the approximately 120 validation repertoires, with approximately 94% of cluster scores above 0. In vitro tests confirmed that three of the cytomegalovirus-associated TCR beta chains recognize cytomegalovirus antigens. While some public TCRs were present in many individuals, most TCR sequences turned up only very rarely across donors. It was suggested by the authors that the approach could potentially be generalized to other disease states and immunological phenotypes. In both the original and validation cohorts, the classifier was reported to diagnose cytomegalovirus status with high specificity and sensitivity. All 120 or so repertoires were used to score co-occurrence in the validation cohort in a later analysis, because that analysis had no HLA typing for the cohort.

The library came from the immunoSEQ multiplex PCR assay. On the study's bioinformatics: A statistical classification framework was built for diagnosing cytomegalovirus status from the catalog of TCR beta chain sequences. TCRdb carries this immuneACCESS record with in-frame sequences only. Its versions omit some clonotypes, under half of them owing to an unresolved V gene in the studies checked, with the rest unexplained. D and trimming come from the DNA, and the V and J calls and clone size come from that table. In all, the sample holds 65,000 to 75,000 clones, and 94% of those were seen once. The ten largest clones add up to about 1.6% of the sample. The donors belonged to the validation cohort of approximately 130 subjects, which was separate from the approximately 610-subject first cohort. With respect to this clone: Its cognate antigen has yet to be identified. No per-base quality is available; no much larger clone lies one base away.

This receptor was obtained from a young man in good health and CMV-seropositive. Sequenced sample: PBMCs.

The CDR3 sequence is CASSLIVGTSFTDTQYF. The sequenced DNA is TGTGCCAGCAGCTTAATCGTGGGGACTAGCTTCACAGATACGCAGTATTTT. The rearrangement combines TRBV7-3 with TRBJ2-3; the central 9 bases match TRBD2. The germline V gene sets CDR1 to SGHTA and CDR2 to FQGTGA. The CDR3, cysteine through phenylalanine, is 17 amino acids long. Just CDR3 DNA is preserved here, 51 bases in frame from base 1. Relative to germline, V is missing 1 base and J is missing 2 bases, with 7 bases of the junction outside any gene match. Outside the CDR3, residues come from the reference TRBV7-3 and TRBJ2-3 proteins, so the full variable domain is: GAGVSQTPSNKVTEKGKYVELRCDPISGHTALYWYRQSLGQGPEFLIYFQGTGAADDSGLPNDRFFAVRPEGSVSTLKIQRTERGDSAVYLCASSLIVGTSFTDTQYFGPGTRLTVL.